This TCR beta chain was retrieved from a study of CD8 T cells in ankylosing spondylitis. Points from the study as a whole: Both synovial fluid and blood in reactive arthritis had previously been reported to carry some motif variants. The authors reported significant enrichment of disease-linked clones in matched ankylosing spondylitis synovial fluid. Characteristic of ankylosing spondylitis blood, it appeared, was a TCR beta motif comprising several highly homologous variants.

This clonotype was observed many times. Its antigen remains unknown. Quantitative 5'-RACE was performed with molecular barcodes, and it yielded the TCR beta libraries. TCRdb ran MiXCR on the 5' RACE reads and lists one entry per CDR3 protein. The sample lists some 30,000 distinct CDR3 sequences, 5.5% to 8% occurring once. Germline V CDR1 and CDR2: SNHLY, FYNNEI. V lost 6 bases, J lost 12 bases, and 14 bases lay in between. This CDR3 is 11 amino acids long. Sequencing used blood, either unsorted or a sorted T cell fraction (not recorded which). The chain combines TRBV2 with TRBJ1-2, with D unclear. The clonotype originates from a male donor with ankylosing spondylitis or in good health (not recorded which). CDR3 residues: CASSPGGENTF. Here the CDR3 DNA reads TGTGCCAGCAGCCCGGGCGGGGAGAACACCTTC.